This T cell receptor (beta chain) was sequenced in a study of cytomegalovirus exposure and HLA in healthy donors. Overall study results and limits: Presence/absence analyses treated sequencing depth as roughly uniform across donors. Per a later analysis, HLA-associated TCR beta chains showed more clonal expansion than other, equally common TCR beta chains.

PCR amplification relied on 60 Vbeta primers (plus 13 Jbeta primers). Clones were sequenced by immunoSEQ multiplex PCR, and TCRdb holds only the in-frame ones, with some missing. The data show about 130,000 clones, over 70% seen once. As regards this clone: The antigen remains unidentified.

The sample consisted of PBMCs. The sequence derives from a woman aged 40 to 50 in good health and CMV-seronegative.

CDR3 DNA: TGTGCCAGCACCCCGACAGGTTCGCTCTTTGGAAACACCATATATTTT. It is translated as CASTPTGSLFGNTIYF. This chain links TRBV28 with TRBJ1-3; TRBD1 might be the D (6 bases). Germline CDR1 reads MDHEN; CDR2 reads SYDVKM. The CDR3 extends over 16 amino acids. V was shortened by 7 bases and J by 3 bases, with 19 bases between the two germline ends. The whole variable domain, remainder taken from reference TRBV28 and TRBJ1-3, is DVKVTQSSRYLVKRTGEKVFLECVQDMDHENMFWYRQDPGLGLRLIYFSYDVKMKEKGDIPEGYSVSREKKERFSLILESASTNQTSMYLCASTPTGSLFGNTIYFGEGSWLTVV.